This T cell receptor (beta chain) originates from a study of blood T cell repertoires in COVID-19. The CDR3 sequence is 14 residues long. CDR1 and CDR2 (germline): LGHNA, YNFKEQ. Original analysis: Scientists estimated how many nucleated cells there were by amplifying reference gene primers. The assay was immunoSEQ multiplex PCR, and TCRdb's table has in-frame clones only and misses some. Clone size and the V and J calls come from that table; the DNA yielded D and trimming. The sample includes 70,000 or so clones, 85% of them seen just once. This clone was detected only once. A read error may account for a junction end that differs from germline.

This clonotype originated in a man older than 75 with acute or convalescent COVID-19. Sequencing used peripheral blood. This sequence joins TRBV4-2 and TRBJ2-1; 11 bases fit TRBD2. CDR3 bases: TGTGCCAGCAGCTATAGCGGGAGGGCGGACTCCTCGCTCTTC. Translating gives CASSYSGRADSSLF.